This TCR beta chain was observed in a study of cytomegalovirus exposure and HLA in healthy donors. Findings and limits, study-wide: V segments that were indistinguishable, TRBV6-2 and TRBV6-3 among them, were omitted from analysis.

Concerning this clone itself: Its matching antigen is unknown.

Trimming removed 4 bases from V and 8 bases from J; junction bases left unmatched: 6. Germline assignment: CDR1 KGHSH and CDR2 LQKENI. The CDR3 contains 14 residues. The primer mix had 60 Vbeta and 13 Jbeta primers. Only in-frame clones appear in the TCRdb table, and some are missing; sequencing was by immunoSEQ multiplex PCR. The sample includes over 150,000 clones, about 90% of them seen just once. Sequencing used PBMCs. The V call is TRBV18, the J call TRBJ1-4, with 8 bases identical to TRBD1. This receptor was identified in a girl under two years old in good health and CMV-seronegative. Written as DNA, the CDR3 is TGTGCCAGCTCACGGGCGGACAGGGCCGAAAAACTGTTTTTT. Protein: CASSRADRAEKLFF.